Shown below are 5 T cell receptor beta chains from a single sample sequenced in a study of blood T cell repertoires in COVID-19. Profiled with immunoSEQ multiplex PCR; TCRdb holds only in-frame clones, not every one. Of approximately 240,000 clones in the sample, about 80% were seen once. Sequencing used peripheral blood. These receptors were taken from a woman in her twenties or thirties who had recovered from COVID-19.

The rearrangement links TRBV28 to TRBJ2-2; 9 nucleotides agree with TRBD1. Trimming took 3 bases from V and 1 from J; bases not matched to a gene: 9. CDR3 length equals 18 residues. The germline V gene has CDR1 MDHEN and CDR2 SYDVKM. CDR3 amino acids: CASSFRGQGRENTGELFF. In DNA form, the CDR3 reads TGTGCCAGCAGTTTCCGGGGACAGGGCCGCGAGAACACCGGGGAGCTGTTTTTT.

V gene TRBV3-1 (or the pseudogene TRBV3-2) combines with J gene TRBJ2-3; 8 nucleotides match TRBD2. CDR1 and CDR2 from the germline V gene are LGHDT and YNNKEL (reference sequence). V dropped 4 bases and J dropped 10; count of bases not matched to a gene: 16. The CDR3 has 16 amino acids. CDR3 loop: CASSPPTSAPAKAQYF. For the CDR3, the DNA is TGTGCCAGCAGCCCACCGACTAGCGCCCCGGCGAAGGCGCAGTATTTT.

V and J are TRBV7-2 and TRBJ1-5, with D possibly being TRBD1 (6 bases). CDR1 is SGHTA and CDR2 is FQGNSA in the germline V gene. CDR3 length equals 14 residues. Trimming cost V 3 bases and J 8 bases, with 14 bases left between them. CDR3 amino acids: CASSFNGGLKPQHF. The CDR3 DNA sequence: TGTGCCAGCAGCTTCAACGGGGGGCTGAAGCCCCAGCATTTT.

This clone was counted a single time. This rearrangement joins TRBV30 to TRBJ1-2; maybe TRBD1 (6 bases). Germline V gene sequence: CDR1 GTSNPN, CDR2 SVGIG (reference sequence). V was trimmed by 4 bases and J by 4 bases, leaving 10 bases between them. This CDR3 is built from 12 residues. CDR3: CAWNSRGYGYTF. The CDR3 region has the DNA TGTGCCTGGAACTCCAGGGGCTATGGCTACACCTTC.

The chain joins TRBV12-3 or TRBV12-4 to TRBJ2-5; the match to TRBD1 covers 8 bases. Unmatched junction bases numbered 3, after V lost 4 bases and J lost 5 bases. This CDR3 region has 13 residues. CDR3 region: CASSWTGWETQYF. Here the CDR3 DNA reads TGTGCCAGCAGTTGGACAGGGTGGGAGACCCAGTACTTC.